The sequence of this T cell receptor beta chain was determined in a study of blood T cell repertoires in COVID-19. As handled by the study authors: Amplifying reference gene primers gave estimates of nucleated cell counts. The protocol was immunoSEQ multiplex PCR, while the TCRdb copy is restricted to in-frame clones and leaves out a portion. The V and J calls and clone size come from that table; D and trimming were worked out from the DNA. Among approximately 110,000 clones, about 93% were seen once, and the ten largest hold around 2%. The V gene's germline CDR1 is MNHNS and CDR2 SASEGT. Trimming took off 0 bases at V and 11 bases at J, with 10 bases between the two ends. There are 12 residues in the CDR3.

The chain combines TRBV6-1 with TRBJ1-1; maybe TRBD1 (5 bases). This clonotype was sampled from a man aged 50 to 60 with COVID-19, enrolled during active disease. Material: peripheral blood. DNA for the CDR3: TGTGCCAGCAGTGAAGCGGGCAGGGCGGCTTTCTTT. Encoded protein: CASSEAGRAAFF.